The 8 T cell receptor beta chains below come from one sample, sequenced in a study of CD8 T cells in ankylosing spondylitis (dated by TCRdb to about 2017). Library preparation employed 5' RACE. For sequencing, an Illumina HiSeq 2500 was employed. Through fastp at Q25 and MiXCR, TCRdb rebuilt clones from the public reads, retaining in-frame beta chains. Each CDR3 protein gets just one entry, which takes the most common genes and DNA from the rows behind it. The sample table holds about 230,000 distinct CDR3 sequences, of which under 8.5% were seen once. The ten biggest clones cover 4.8% of the sample. Specimen: blood, either unsorted or a sorted T cell fraction (not recorded which). Receptors were obtained from a female donor with ankylosing spondylitis or in good health (not recorded which).

The sample holds many counts of this clonotype. This chain links TRBV4-3 with TRBJ2-1; D not certain. CDR3 length: 13 amino acids. Per germline, CDR1 LGHNA and CDR2 YSLEER. V was cut by 3 bases and J by 7 bases, with 10 bases left in between. The CDR3 is CASSHQARNEQFF. Here the CDR3 DNA reads TGCGCCAGCAGCCACCAGGCGAGGAATGAGCAGTTCTTC.

At least ten counts were recorded for this clonotype. V is TRBV7-2 and J is TRBJ2-2, with 9 bases that match TRBD2. V was pared by 5 bases and J by 1 base, with 8 bases of the junction left unmatched. The CDR3 covers 17 residues. From germline, CDR1 is SGHTA and CDR2 FQGNSA. The CDR3 sequence is CASSARGAGGNTGELFF. The CDR3 DNA reads as TGTGCCAGCAGCGCCAGGGGAGCGGGAGGGAACACCGGGGAGCTGTTTTTT.

This clonotype was counted ten times or more. The chain couples TRBV6-1 to TRBJ2-1, with D uncertain. The CDR3 is made up of 12 amino acids. Germline V gives CDR1 MNHNS, CDR2 SASEGT. V was pared by 3 bases and J by 14 bases, with 14 bases between. The CDR3, as DNA: TGTGCCAGCAGTGATCGGGCTGACGCGGAGTTCTTC. Encoded protein: CASSDRADAEFF.

At least ten counts were recorded for this clonotype. The rearrangement links TRBV2 to TRBJ2-3, with D possibly matching TRBD2 (5 bases). Germline values: CDR1 SNHLY, CDR2 FYNNEI. V was cut by 6 bases and J by 1 base, with 11 bases left in between. This CDR3 comprises 14 residues. CDR3 sequence: CASRGVDGTDTQYF. CDR3 DNA: TGTGCCAGCAGGGGAGTGGACGGCACAGATACGCAGTATTTT.

This clonotype appeared a few times. CDR3 sequence reads: CASSLIEGAHEQYF. The CDR3 coding sequence is TGTGCCAGCAGCCTAATTGAGGGCGCGCACGAGCAGTACTTC. The V and J genes are TRBV7-2 and TRBJ2-7; perhaps TRBD2 as D (5 bases). This CDR3 comprises 14 residues. Germline CDR1 and CDR2: SGHTA and FQGNSA. V lost 5 bases and J 5 bases, leaving 16 bases between the germline ends.

This clonotype was seen many times. The chain recombines TRBV6-2 or TRBV6-3 with TRBJ2-2; TRBD2 matches at 7 bases. V was pared by 0 bases and J by 4 bases, with 2 bases of the junction left unmatched. The CDR3 is made up of 15 amino acids. CDR1 and CDR2 from the germline V gene are MNHEY and SVGEGT. The CDR3 region has the DNA TGTGCCAGCAGTTACTCGCGGGAGAGCACCGGGGAGCTGTTTTTT. It is translated as CASSYSRESTGELFF.

There are many counts of this clonotype. The rearrangement uses TRBV7-6 and TRBJ2-3; weak D call: TRBD2 (5 bases). Trimming removed 1 base from V and 4 bases from J, with 9 bases in between. Germline V gene data show CDR1 as SGHVS and CDR2 as FNYEAQ. This CDR3 is built from 14 residues. CDR3 bases: TGTGCCAGCAGCTTAGGTGGAGGCCCAGATACGCAGTATTTT. Its protein product is CASSLGGGPDTQYF. The whole variable domain, filled in from reference TRBV7-6 and TRBJ2-3, reads GAGVSQSPRYKVTKRGQDVALRCDPISGHVSLYWYRQALGQGPEFLTYFNYEAQQDKSGLPNDRFSAERPEGSISTLTIQRTEQRDSAMYRCASSLGGGPDTQYFGPGTRLTVL.

This clonotype came up many times. The chain joins TRBV29-1 to TRBJ2-3; D might be TRBD2 (6 bases). From germline, CDR1 is SQVTM and CDR2 ANQGSEA. Trimming took off 5 bases at V and 3 bases at J, with 27 bases between the two ends. This CDR3 spans 18 amino acids. CDR3 loop: CSVPDFRLAGKATDTQYF. The CDR3 nucleotides read TGCAGCGTTCCCGATTTTCGTTTGGCGGGAAAAGCGACAGATACGCAGTATTTT.